The rows below give T cell receptor beta chains drawn from one sample of a study of T cell responses to AZD1222 COVID-19 vaccine. The data were produced by immunoSEQ multiplex PCR, yet TCRdb's version contains in-frame clones alone and is incomplete. Here the sample spans about 140,000 clones, nearly 95% being singletons. The specimen was peripheral blood, collected 28 days after the second AZD1222 dose. All receptors derive from an adult who received the AZD1222 COVID-19 vaccine. The CDR3 runs from the conserved cysteine through the conserved F or W.

v_gene: TRBV29-1
CDR3aa: CSVFGASNGYTF

v_gene: TRBV29-1
CDR3aa: CSVVQGSQETQYF

v_gene: TRBV5-4
CDR3aa: CASSARTGSYNEQFF

v_gene: TRBV11-2
CDR3aa: CASSLEEGGYEQYF

v_gene: TRBV2
CDR3aa: CASSRLAGVEQFF

v_gene: TRBV7-9
CDR3aa: CASSLAEGIPEAFF

v_gene: TRBV11-3
CDR3aa: CASSLGVSNEQFF

v_gene: TRBV3-1/TRBV3-2
CDR3aa: CASSQDLYAGLPQPQHF

v_gene: TRBV18
CDR3aa: CASSPGQGASGSPLHF

v_gene: TRBV5-1
CDR3aa: CAGRQGLNTGELFF

v_gene: TRBV9
CDR3aa: CASSALLVGYGYTF

v_gene: TRBV28
CDR3aa: CASSPAPRPVETQYF

v_gene: TRBV28
CDR3aa: CASSDRRGRSIETQYF

v_gene: TRBV7-2
CDR3aa: CASSPRRDPRSYNEQFF

v_gene: TRBV6-5
CDR3aa: CASTPRSDAVSPLHF

v_gene: TRBV30
CDR3aa: CAWSSGFTYEQYF

v_gene: TRBV25-1
CDR3aa: CASSEYGTRRDEQFF

v_gene: TRBV25-1
CDR3aa: CASSAHQGTSEAFF

v_gene: TRBV6-5
CDR3aa: CASKGSGVGNTIYF

v_gene: TRBV18
CDR3aa: CASSSPGQGNTEAFF

v_gene: TRBV19
CDR3aa: CASSEGGRPYNSPLHF

v_gene: TRBV29-1
CDR3aa: CSEGGQGKKLFF

v_gene: TRBV28
CDR3aa: CASRPQGWGTGELFF

v_gene: TRBV30
CDR3aa: CAWSSGANVLTF

v_gene: TRBV15
CDR3aa: CATSRDMGQEAYEQYF

v_gene: TRBV5-4
CDR3aa: CASSFQLLAGGEGQYF

v_gene: TRBV5-1
CDR3aa: CASKLGTSPTDTQYF

v_gene: TRBV28
CDR3aa: CASREQGFYQPQHF

v_gene: TRBV18
CDR3aa: CASSPPAQGARFGHNEQFF

v_gene: TRBV27
CDR3aa: CASSFRVDTEAFF

v_gene: TRBV6-1
CDR3aa: CASSDGLGSFEQYF

v_gene: TRBV6-1
CDR3aa: CASSEIRRGMISMNTEAFF

v_gene: TRBV6-4
CDR3aa: CASSAPGQHYEQYF

v_gene: TRBV3-1/TRBV3-2
CDR3aa: CASSPGTPGGELFF

v_gene: TRBV6-5
CDR3aa: CASSTSTEAFF

v_gene: TRBV11-2
CDR3aa: CASSLGLAGGYNEQFF

v_gene: TRBV7-3
CDR3aa: CASSLTSSRNSPLHF